The source of this T cell receptor beta chain is a study of response to subunit inactivated influenza vaccine. TCRdb redid the calling of the RT-PCR reads with MiXCR, one entry per CDR3 protein. The sample lists about 540,000 distinct CDR3 sequences, roughly 25% occurring once. The CDR3 is made up of 17 amino acids. V was trimmed by 6 bases and J by 3 bases, leaving 20 bases between them. Per the germline V gene, CDR1 is SNHLY and CDR2 is FYNNEI. The data were also submitted as part of a second study, on T cells expressing NK-cell markers. As that study records: Production of TCR beta cDNA relied on 5'RACE template switching with UMIs. Cells sorted as CD3+CD56+NKG2C+, CD3+CD56+NKG2C- and CD3+CD56-NKG2C+ T cells supplied the TCR beta repertoires. In a few donors, dominant clonotypes made up about 25-60.1% of CD3+CD56-NKG2C+ cells.

The specimen comprised CD4+ T cells sorted from PBMCs, sampled approximately 12 days after vaccination. The receptor comes from a man aged 50 to 60 who received an inactivated influenza vaccine. The chain uses TRBV2 and TRBJ2-2; TRBD2 is a possible D gene (5 bases). The CDR3 bases are TGTGCCAGCAGCGGATCAGAGGGCTGGTTCGACACCGGGGAGCTGTTTTTT. Translating gives CASSGSEGWFDTGELFF.